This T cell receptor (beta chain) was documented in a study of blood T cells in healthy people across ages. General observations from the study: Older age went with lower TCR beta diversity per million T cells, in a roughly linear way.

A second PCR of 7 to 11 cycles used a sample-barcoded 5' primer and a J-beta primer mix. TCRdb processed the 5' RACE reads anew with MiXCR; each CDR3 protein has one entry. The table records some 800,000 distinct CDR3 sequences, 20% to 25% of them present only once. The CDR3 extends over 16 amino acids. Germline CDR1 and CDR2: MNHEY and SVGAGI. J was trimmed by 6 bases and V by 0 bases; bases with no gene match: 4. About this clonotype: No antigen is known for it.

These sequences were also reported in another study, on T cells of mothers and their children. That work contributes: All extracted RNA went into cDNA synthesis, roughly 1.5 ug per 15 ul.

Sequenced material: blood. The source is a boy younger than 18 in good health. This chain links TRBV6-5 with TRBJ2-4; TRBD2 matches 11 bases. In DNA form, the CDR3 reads TGTGCCAGCAGTTACTCCCCCGGGACTAGCGGAAACATTCAGTACTTC. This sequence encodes CASSYSPGTSGNIQYF.